Sequencing of this T cell receptor beta chain was carried out in a study of cytotoxic CD8 clonotypes in ibrutinib-treated CLL. The data were produced by immunoSEQ multiplex PCR, yet TCRdb's version contains in-frame clones alone and is incomplete. The table shows around 310,000 clones, with roughly 79% occurring only once. J gave up 7 bases and V 5 bases, and 7 bases lay outside the gene matches. This CDR3 contains 15 residues. Per germline, CDR1 MNHEY and CDR2 SMNVEV (reference sequence). The chain combines TRBV27 with TRBJ1-4; 10 nucleotides align to TRBD1. The source was PBMCs, collected before ibrutinib treatment. The receptor was derived from a human donor with chronic lymphocytic leukemia. CDR3 bases: TGTGCCAGCAGTACGAGGACAGGGGGTTCTGAAAAACTGTTTTTT. Translating gives CASSTRTGGSEKLFF.